This paragraph covers one TCR beta chain sequence. This sample is drawn from a study of CD8 T cells in Susac syndrome. FACS was used to enrich TEMRA cells, whereas the CD8+ and CD4+ T cells were obtained by negative isolation. After extraction with the RNeasy kit, roughly 0.45 to 1 ug of the RNA was reverse transcribed using random hexamers. An immunoSEQ multiplex PCR generated amplified TCR beta CDR3 products spanning 54 Vbeta and 13 Jbeta. Via MiXCR, TCRdb re-called the immunoSEQ multiplex PCR reads, giving one row per CDR3 protein. The sample contains around 180,000 distinct CDR3 sequences, approximately 95% of which appear only once. This clonotype originated in a human donor with multiple sclerosis. Sequencing was done on a sample of CD8+ T cells from PBMCs.

CDR3 amino acids: CASSQEGGFYNEQFF. CDR3 DNA: TGTGCCAGCAGCCAAGAAGGCGGGTTTTACAATGAGCAGTTCTTC. The V gene is TRBV14, the J gene TRBJ2-1; a possible D gene is TRBD2 (5 bases). The CDR3 runs to 15 residues. Germline V CDR1 and CDR2: SGHDN, FVKESK. The V end was cut by 0 bases, the J end by 4 bases, with 10 bases between. The full variable domain, completed using reference TRBV14 and TRBJ2-1, is EAGVTQFPSHSVIEKGQTVTLRCDPISGHDNLYWYRRVMGKEIKFLLHFVKESKQDESGMPNNRFLAERTGGTYSTLKVQPAELEDSGVYFCASSQEGGFYNEQFFGPGTRLTVL.